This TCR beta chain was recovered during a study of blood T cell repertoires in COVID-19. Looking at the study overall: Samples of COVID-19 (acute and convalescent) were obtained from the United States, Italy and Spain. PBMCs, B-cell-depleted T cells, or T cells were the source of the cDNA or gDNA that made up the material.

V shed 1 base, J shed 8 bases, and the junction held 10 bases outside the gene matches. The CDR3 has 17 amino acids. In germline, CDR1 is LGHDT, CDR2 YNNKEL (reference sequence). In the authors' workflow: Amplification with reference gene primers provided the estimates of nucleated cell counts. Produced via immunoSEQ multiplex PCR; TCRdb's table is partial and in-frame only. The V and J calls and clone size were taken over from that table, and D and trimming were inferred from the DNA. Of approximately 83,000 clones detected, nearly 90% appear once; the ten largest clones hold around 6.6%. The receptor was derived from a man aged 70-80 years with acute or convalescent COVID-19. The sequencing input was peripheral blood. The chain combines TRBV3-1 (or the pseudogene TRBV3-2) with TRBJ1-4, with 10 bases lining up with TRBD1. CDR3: CASSQVAFRDRGEKLFF. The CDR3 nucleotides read TGTGCCAGCAGCCAAGTTGCCTTTCGGGACAGGGGAGAAAAACTGTTTTTT.